Listed below are T cell receptor beta chains from one sample, sequenced in a study of post-analysis software for immune sequencing data. Using its own MiXCR run on the PCR reads, TCRdb lists one record per CDR3 protein. There are about 820,000 distinct CDR3 sequences in the sample; around 53% occur only once, and 4.6% lies in the top ten. Sequenced input: blood. These receptors came from a girl between 5 and 17 years old with multiple sclerosis. CDR3s include the opening cysteine and the closing phenylalanine or tryptophan. D genes are given only for firm matches. Size values are once, few and many counts, or a class for expanded clones, and some rows have none.

cdr3_aa: CSAMLEFCGYTF
cdr3_nt: TGCAGTGCTATGCTGGAGTTCTGTGGCTACACCTTC
d_call: NA
clone_size: NA
j_call: TRBJ1-2
v_call: TRBV20-1

cdr3_aa: CASSFGGPYNSPLHF
cdr3_nt: TGTGCCAGCAGTTTTGGAGGACCTTATAATTCACCCCTCCACTTT
d_call: NA
clone_size: NA
j_call: TRBJ1-6
v_call: TRBV12-3/TRBV12-4

cdr3_aa: CASSQKWKNTEAFF
cdr3_nt: TGTGCCAGCAGTCAAAAGTGGAAAAACACTGAAGCTTTCTTT
d_call: NA
clone_size: NA
j_call: TRBJ1-1
v_call: TRBV3-1

cdr3_aa: CASSSRLPSSYNEQFF
cdr3_nt: TGTGCCAGCAGTTCTCGACTGCCAAGCTCCTACAATGAGCAGTTCTTC
d_call: NA
clone_size: NA
j_call: TRBJ2-1
v_call: TRBV12-3/TRBV12-4

cdr3_aa: CATSWPGQGTETQYF
cdr3_nt: TGTGCCACCAGCTGGCCGGGACAGGGGACAGAGACCCAGTACTTC
d_call: TRBD1
clone_size: NA
j_call: TRBJ2-5
v_call: TRBV15

cdr3_aa: CASSPRGGDAREQYF
cdr3_nt: TGTGCCAGCAGCCCTAGGGGGGGCGATGCGCGCGAGCAGTACTTC
d_call: NA
clone_size: once
j_call: TRBJ2-7
v_call: TRBV7-6

cdr3_aa: CAWSGGNNEQFF
cdr3_nt: TGTGCCTGGAGCGGCGGGAACAATGAGCAGTTCTTC
d_call: NA
clone_size: once
j_call: TRBJ2-1
v_call: TRBV30

cdr3_aa: CSAREGLAGDRTYF
cdr3_nt: TGCAGTGCTAGAGAGGGACTAGCGGGAGATCGTACGTACTTC
d_call: TRBD2
clone_size: few
j_call: TRBJ2-7
v_call: TRBV20-1

cdr3_aa: CASSSAGQSYEQYF
cdr3_nt: TGTGCCAGCTCATCAGCGGGGCAATCCTACGAGCAGTACTTC
d_call: TRBD2
clone_size: NA
j_call: TRBJ2-7
v_call: TRBV18

cdr3_aa: CASSYSGQGGYGYTF
cdr3_nt: TGTGCCAGCAGTTACTCAGGACAGGGTGGCTATGGCTACACCTTC
d_call: TRBD1
clone_size: NA
j_call: TRBJ1-2
v_call: TRBV6-5

cdr3_aa: CAIRDRGSDSPLHF
cdr3_nt: TGTGCCATCCGGGACAGGGGTTCGGATTCACCCCTCCACTTT
d_call: TRBD1
clone_size: NA
j_call: TRBJ1-6
v_call: TRBV10-3

cdr3_aa: CASGPGFVDTQYF
cdr3_nt: TGTGCCAGCGGGCCCGGTTTTGTAGATACGCAGTATTTT
d_call: NA
clone_size: NA
j_call: TRBJ2-3
v_call: TRBV25-1

cdr3_aa: CASSLRTRRETQYF
cdr3_nt: TGTGCCAGCAGCTTAAGGACCAGGAGGGAGACCCAGTACTTC
d_call: NA
clone_size: few
j_call: TRBJ2-5
v_call: TRBV5-6

cdr3_aa: CASSSDRNSYEQYF
cdr3_nt: TGTGCCAGCAGCAGCGACAGAAACTCCTACGAGCAGTACTTC
d_call: NA
clone_size: NA
j_call: TRBJ2-7
v_call: TRBV7-9

cdr3_aa: CSAPQGAGGYTF
cdr3_nt: TGCAGTGCTCCCCAGGGAGCTGGTGGCTACACCTTC
d_call: NA
clone_size: NA
j_call: TRBJ1-2
v_call: TRBV20-1

cdr3_aa: CASSTRTGAGETQYF
cdr3_nt: TGTGCCAGCAGCACTCGGACAGGGGCAGGCGAGACCCAGTACTTC
d_call: TRBD1
clone_size: NA
j_call: TRBJ2-5
v_call: TRBV7-2

cdr3_aa: CASSPIAGEDSDTQYF
cdr3_nt: TGTGCCAGCAGCCCAATAGCGGGGGAGGATTCAGATACGCAGTATTTT
d_call: TRBD2
clone_size: NA
j_call: TRBJ2-3
v_call: TRBV7-3